The next 30 T cell receptor beta chains were all read from a single sample in a study of blood T cell repertoires in COVID-19. The repertoire was sequenced with immunoSEQ multiplex PCR; TCRdb's copy has only in-frame clones and lacks some. The sample shows under 300,000 clones, around 86% of them seen only once. Specimen: PBMCs or T cells enriched from blood (not recorded which). The receptor source for this set is a woman aged 45-60 years who had recovered from COVID-19.

The chain links TRBV29-1 to TRBJ2-3, with TRBD2 as a possible D gene (6 bases). In germline, CDR1 is SQVTM, CDR2 ANQGSEA. The CDR3 totals 14 residues. Trimming shortened V by 5 bases and J by 1 base, and 13 bases separated the two germline ends. Here the CDR3 DNA reads TGCAGCGTTTTTGGGGGGTGGGGCACAGATACGCAGTATTTT. Encoded protein: CSVFGGWGTDTQYF.

J is TRBJ1-6 and V is TRBV7-2, with no clear D. CDR1 SGHTA and CDR2 FQGNSA come from the germline V gene. V was pared by 4 bases and J by 7 bases, with 11 bases between. The CDR3 has 14 residues. The CDR3 region is CASSSRDQNSPLHF. CDR3 in DNA: TGTGCCAGCAGCTCACGGGATCAAAATTCACCCCTCCACTTT.

This sequence joins TRBV19 and TRBJ2-4, with 8 bases lining up with TRBD2. Per the germline V gene, CDR1 is LNHDA and CDR2 is SQIVND (reference sequence). The CDR3 is made up of 19 amino acids. V dropped 5 bases and J dropped 0; count of bases not matched to a gene: 15. The chain's CDR3 is CASSVGGSSGLLAKNIQYF. In nucleotides, the CDR3 is TGTGCCAGTAGTGTGGGAGGTTCTAGCGGGTTACTAGCCAAAAACATTCAGTACTTC.

This clone was seen more than once but under ten times. The chain recombines TRBV29-1 with TRBJ1-2; 7 bases map to TRBD1. The ends lost 4 bases at V and 3 bases at J; junction bases unmatched: 5. The CDR3 has 13 residues. CDR1 SQVTM and CDR2 ANQGSEA come from the germline V gene. CDR3 in amino acids: CSVGVGTDYGYTF. In DNA, the CDR3 is TGCAGCGTTGGGGTAGGGACAGACTATGGCTACACCTTC.

As DNA, the CDR3 is TGTGCCACCAGCAGAGCTATCAGGACAGTACCAAATGAAAAACTGTTTTTT. The encoded protein is CATSRAIRTVPNEKLFF. The V gene is TRBV15, the J gene TRBJ1-4, with a possible D match to TRBD1 (6 bases). The CDR3 consists of 17 residues. V was trimmed by 1 base and J by 5 bases, leaving 17 bases between them. From germline, CDR1 is LNHNV and CDR2 YYDKDF (reference sequence).

The V and J genes are TRBV28 and TRBJ2-5, with 10 bases identical to TRBD1. The trim removed 6 bases at V and 5 bases at J, leaving 12 bases unmatched. The CDR3 loop spans 16 amino acids. The germline gives CDR1 MDHEN, CDR2 SYDVKM. CDR3: CASRGGGTGAVETQYF. The CDR3 DNA follows: TGTGCCAGCAGAGGGGGAGGGACAGGGGCGGTCGAGACCCAGTACTTC.

The sample holds a few counts of this clone. This sequence joins TRBV30 and TRBJ2-2; no clear D. This CDR3 has 13 residues. Germline V lookup: CDR1 GTSNPN, CDR2 SVGIG (reference sequence). V dropped 3 bases and J dropped 3 bases, with 8 bases sitting between them. The CDR3 DNA follows: TGTGCCTGGAGCACTACCTACACCGGGGAGCTGTTTTTT. The encoded protein is CAWSTTYTGELFF.

The chain employs TRBV29-1 and TRBJ1-3; TRBD1 agrees at 7 bases. The CDR3 has 12 amino acids. CDR1 and CDR2 (germline): SQVTM, ANQGSEA. With V trimmed by 6 bases and J by 1 base, 0 bases remained unmatched. The CDR3 nucleotides are TGCAGCGTGACAGGGTCTGGAAACACCATATATTTT. Residues: CSVTGSGNTIYF.

This clone was observed a single time. The DNA for the CDR3 is TGTGCCAGCTCAAGGGGGACATTCGGAGCTAATGAAAAACTGTTTTTT. The encoded protein is CASSRGTFGANEKLFF. This rearrangement joins TRBV18 to TRBJ1-4; tentative D call: TRBD1 (6 bases). The V gene lost 5 bases and the J gene lost 3 bases, with 16 bases spanning the gap. The germline gives CDR1 KGHSH, CDR2 LQKENI. This CDR3 is built from 16 residues.

At least ten counts were recorded for this clone. The rearrangement joins TRBV30 to TRBJ2-7; 9 bases line up with TRBD1. Trimming removed 3 bases from V and 2 bases from J; junction bases left unmatched: 8. Germline V gene sequence: CDR1 GTSNPN, CDR2 SVGIG (reference sequence). The CDR3 loop spans 15 amino acids. The CDR3 loop reads CAWRIPGQGTYEQYF. CDR3 bases: TGTGCCTGGAGGATACCGGGACAGGGTACCTACGAGCAGTACTTC. Full variable domain (outside the CDR3, taken from reference TRBV30 and TRBJ2-7): SQTIHQWPATLVQPVGSPLSLECTVEGTSNPNLYWYRQAAGRGLQLLFYSVGIGQISSEVPQNLSASRPQDRQFILSSKKLLLSDSGFYLCAWRIPGQGTYEQYFGPGTRLTVT.

The gene calls are TRBV21-1 and TRBJ1-4. TRBV21-1 is classified as a pseudogene. This CDR3 is built from 15 residues. The CDR3, as DNA: TGTGCCAGCAAAAAAAAGGGACTTCCGGATGAAAAACTGTTTTTT. Amino acid sequence: CASKKKGLPDEKLFF.

The chain employs TRBV7-3 and TRBJ1-3; D unclear. CDR3 length: 13 amino acids. The germline gives CDR1 SGHTA, CDR2 FQGTGA. Deletions cut 4 bases from V and 4 bases from J, with 8 bases between. The CDR3 loop is CASSSDTGNTIYF. The CDR3, as DNA: TGTGCCAGCAGCTCCGACACCGGAAACACCATATATTTT.

The rearrangement joins TRBV19 to TRBJ1-3, with 7 bases that match TRBD1. CDR1 LNHDA and CDR2 SQIVND come from the germline V gene (reference sequence). CDR3 size: 15 residues. V dropped 4 bases and J dropped 4; count of bases not matched to a gene: 7. The DNA of the CDR3 is TGTGCCAGTAGTACCTACAGGGGCGACGGAAACACCATATATTTT. Amino acids: CASSTYRGDGNTIYF.

This sequence joins TRBV3-1 (or the pseudogene TRBV3-2) and TRBJ2-7; 11 nucleotides match TRBD2. CDR1 and CDR2 from the germline V gene are LGHDT and YNNKEL (reference sequence). V shed 4 bases, J shed 1 base, and the junction held 6 bases outside the gene matches. The CDR3 runs 16 residues. In nucleotides, the CDR3 is TGTGCCAGCAGCCCTCGCGGGACTAGCGGATCCTACGAGCAGTACTTC. Translating gives CASSPRGTSGSYEQYF.

This clone appeared a single time. The chain carries TRBV11-2 and TRBJ2-5, with D perhaps TRBD1 (6 bases). This CDR3 is 13 amino acids long. Germline V lookup: CDR1 SGHAT, CDR2 FQNNGV. Deletions cut 5 bases from V and 3 bases from J, with 10 bases between. This CDR3 reads CASSIQGKETQYF. Written as DNA, the CDR3 is TGTGCCAGCAGCATACAGGGAAAAGAGACCCAGTACTTC.

The gene calls are TRBV6-2 or TRBV6-3 and TRBJ2-4, with 9 positions matching TRBD2. V shed 4 bases and J 5 bases; nucleotides not matched to a gene: 3. CDR1 MNHEY and CDR2 SVGEGT come from the germline V gene. CDR3 length: 14 amino acids. CDR3 sequence reads: CASSSGTSQNIQYF. CDR3 sequence (DNA): TGTGCCAGCAGTTCCGGGACTAGCCAAAACATTCAGTACTTC.

As DNA, the CDR3 is TGCGCCAGCACAGGACAGGGGAACACCGGGGAGCTGTTTTTT. This encodes CASTGQGNTGELFF. The genes are TRBV5-1 and TRBJ2-2; 8 bases are shared with TRBD1. The germline gives CDR1 SGHRS, CDR2 YFSETQ. This CDR3 region has 14 residues. Trimming at V came to 6 bases and at J to 1 base, leaving 2 bases not matched to a gene.

V gene TRBV5-1 combines with J gene TRBJ2-7; TRBD1 matches at 8 bases. The V gene's germline CDR1 is SGHRS and CDR2 YFSETQ. The CDR3 extends over 14 amino acids. V was pared by 4 bases and J by 2 bases, with 5 bases of the junction left unmatched. In DNA, the CDR3 is TGCGCCAGCAGCGAGTGGACAGGGACCTACGAGCAGTACTTC. The encoded protein is CASSEWTGTYEQYF.

The rearrangement uses TRBV4-1 and TRBJ1-2; 9 bases line up with TRBD1. The V and J ends lost 0 bases and 2 bases, in that order; junction bases with no gene match: 13. The CDR3 sequence is 19 residues long. Germline CDR1 is MGHRA and CDR2 is YSYEKL. The CDR3 nucleotides read TGCGCCAGCAGCCAAGACTTTACAGGGGGCCTTAATATAAACTATGGCTACACCTTC. It is translated as CASSQDFTGGLNINYGYTF.

The chain has TRBV6-1 and TRBJ2-3; a possible D gene is TRBD1 (6 bases). V was trimmed by 3 bases and J by 0 bases, leaving 7 bases between them. In germline, CDR1 is MNHNS, CDR2 SASEGT. The CDR3 spans 14 residues. The chain's CDR3 is CASSERGSTDTQYF. In DNA, the CDR3 is TGTGCCAGCAGTGAGAGGGGGAGCACAGATACGCAGTATTTT.

Worth noting for this clone: Germline and junction disagree at one end, which may indicate a read error. V is TRBV18 and J is TRBJ2-7; TRBD2 matches at 15 bases. The CDR3 has 21 amino acids. Germline CDR1 reads KGHSH; CDR2 reads LQKENI. The CDR3 DNA sequence: TGTGCCAGCTCCCCACCGTCACATCCGGGACTAGCGGGAGGCGGCTCCTACGAGCAGTACTTC. Amino acid sequence: CASSPPSHPGLAGGGSYEQYF.

The rearrangement links TRBV3-1 (or the pseudogene TRBV3-2) to TRBJ1-6; D is unclear. Trimming shortened V by 4 bases and J by 8 bases, and 12 bases separated the two germline ends. The CDR3 has 14 amino acids. The germline V gene has CDR1 LGHDT and CDR2 YNNKEL (reference sequence). In DNA, the CDR3 is TGTGCCAGCAGCCCCTCCAACAGAGATTCACCCCTCCACTTT. Its protein is CASSPSNRDSPLHF.

The chain employs TRBV18 and TRBJ2-2; 11 positions match TRBD1. Germline CDR1 reads KGHSH; CDR2 reads LQKENI. The V gene end was trimmed by 3 bases and the J gene end by 3 bases; junction bases not matched to a gene: 0. The CDR3 sequence is 15 residues long. CDR3 amino acids: CASSPGQGDTGELFF. The CDR3 coding sequence is TGTGCCAGCTCACCGGGACAGGGGGACACCGGGGAGCTGTTTTTT.

This clone was recorded a few times. The chain uses TRBV19 and TRBJ1-2; 7 bases align to TRBD1. Germline V gene sequence: CDR1 LNHDA, CDR2 SQIVND (reference sequence). The CDR3 spans 13 residues. V was clipped by 3 bases and J by 4 bases; unmatched bases: 2. The CDR3 nucleotides are TGTGCCAGTAGTATCAACAGGGGCTATGGCTACACCTTC. Its protein product is CASSINRGYGYTF.

This clone was observed a single time. V is TRBV12-3 or TRBV12-4 and J is TRBJ1-1, with TRBD1 identical over 7 bases. V gave up 5 bases and J gave up 7 bases; unmatched junction bases: 7. The length of the CDR3 is 13 residues. In DNA, the CDR3 is TGTGCCAGCAGTCCGAAATGGGACAGTGAAGCTTTCTTT. This encodes CASSPKWDSEAFF.

This clone came up a few times. The V gene is TRBV27, the J gene TRBJ1-1; 10 positions match TRBD1. Trimming removed 5 bases from V and 0 bases from J; junction bases left unmatched: 9. The CDR3 length is 17 residues. In germline, CDR1 is MNHEY, CDR2 SMNVEV (reference sequence). CDR3 loop: CASSLTDRGPLNTEAFF. The CDR3 DNA reads TGTGCCAGCAGTCTGACCGACAGGGGGCCTTTGAACACTGAAGCTTTCTTT.

V is TRBV15 and J is TRBJ2-3; no clear D gene. Germline-derived CDR1 and CDR2 are LNHNV and YYDKDF (reference sequence). CDR3 length equals 15 residues. V dropped 0 bases and J dropped 2 bases, with 9 bases sitting between them. CDR3 coding DNA: TGTGCCACCAGCAGAGATCCCCAGGTCACAGATACGCAGTATTTT. Its protein is CATSRDPQVTDTQYF.

The chain links TRBV6-5 to TRBJ2-7; a weak D match, TRBD2 (7 bases). Trimming stripped 2 bases from V and 6 bases from J, with 14 bases between. Germline-derived CDR1 and CDR2 are MNHEY and SVGAGI. There are 14 residues in the CDR3. In DNA form, the CDR3 reads TGTGCCAGCAGTTACGGGTCGGGGGGCGCCGAGCAGTACTTC. Translating it yields CASSYGSGGAEQYF.

The gene calls are TRBV7-6 and TRBJ2-3; the match to TRBD2 covers 7 bases. The CDR3 consists of 16 residues. Germline CDR1 reads SGHVS; CDR2 reads FNYEAQ. The ends lost 6 bases at V and 2 bases at J; junction bases unmatched: 11. CDR3: CASSQSAGVVTDTQYF. For the CDR3, the DNA is TGTGCCAGCAGTCAGAGCGCGGGAGTGGTCACAGATACGCAGTATTTT.

V usage is TRBV7-9 and J usage is TRBJ2-1, with a possible D match to TRBD2 (5 bases). Germline values: CDR1 SEHNR, CDR2 FQNEAQ (reference sequence). The CDR3 totals 15 residues. V was cut by 5 bases and J by 3 bases, with 14 bases left in between. CDR3 in amino acids: CASSRREGGYNEQFF. The DNA for the CDR3 is TGTGCCAGCAGCCGCCGGGAAGGCGGCTACAATGAGCAGTTCTTC.